The 27 T cell receptor beta chains listed next were all sequenced from one sample in a study of CD8 T cells in Susac syndrome. Random hexamers were used to reverse transcribe roughly 0.45 to 1 ug of RNA. A single record per CDR3 protein comes from TCRdb applying MiXCR to the immunoSEQ multiplex PCR reads. The table has a few hundred thousand distinct CDR3 sequences, about 94% seen once. Sequenced material: CD4+ T cells from PBMCs. Every receptor here comes from a human donor with Susac syndrome.

J is TRBJ1-3 and V is TRBV20-1; 7 bases match TRBD1. Germline-derived CDR1 and CDR2 are DFQATT and SNEGSKA (reference sequence). V shed 5 bases and J 5 bases; nucleotides not matched to a gene: 3. This CDR3 region has 12 residues. CDR3 in amino acids: CSAWTGRNTIYF. The CDR3 DNA follows: TGCAGTGCTTGGACAGGCAGAAACACCATATATTTT.

The chain uses TRBV30 and TRBJ2-3; D not certain. Trimming removed 3 bases at V and 6 bases at J, with 16 bases between. The CDR3 is made up of 14 amino acids. Germline loops: CDR1 GTSNPN, CDR2 SVGIG (reference sequence). CDR3 sequence reads: CAWRLGSRRDTQYF. The CDR3 coding sequence is TGTGCCTGGAGGTTAGGCTCGCGACGGGATACGCAGTATTTT.

This clonotype was observed once. An end of the junction does not agree with germline; a read error may underlie this. The rearrangement links TRBV4-2 to TRBJ1-1; D is possibly TRBD1 (5 bases). From germline, CDR1 is LGHNA and CDR2 YNFKEQ. The CDR3 consists of 15 residues. The CDR3: CASSQDRQTYTEVFF. In DNA, the CDR3 is TGTGCCAGCAGCCAAGATAGACAGACGTACACTGAAGTTTTCTTT.

The rearrangement joins TRBV20-1 to TRBJ1-5; D might be TRBD1 (5 bases). There are 16 residues in the CDR3. Trimming removed 0 bases at V and 5 bases at J, with 17 bases between. Germline V gene data show CDR1 as DFQATT and CDR2 as SNEGSKA (reference sequence). This chain's CDR3 is CSARDPQGSSYQPQHF. Here the CDR3 DNA reads TGCAGTGCTAGAGATCCCCAGGGCTCTTCCTATCAGCCCCAGCATTTT.

The chain carries TRBV2 and TRBJ2-2, with 8 positions matching TRBD1. V lost 7 bases to trimming and J lost 4 bases; unmatched junction nucleotides: 8. Germline CDR1 reads SNHLY; CDR2 reads FYNNEI. This CDR3 is 15 amino acids long. DNA of the CDR3: TGTGCCAGCATCCTCGACAGGGGTGTCACCGGGGAGCTGTTTTTT. Translated: CASILDRGVTGELFF.

The chain employs TRBV7-2 and TRBJ1-2, with 9 bases lining up with TRBD1. Germline trimming cut 0 bases from V and 2 bases from J; bases unmatched to any gene: 4. From germline, CDR1 is SGHTA and CDR2 FQGNSA. This CDR3 has 16 amino acids. Here the CDR3 reads CASSLAGQGLNYGYTF. The CDR3 nucleotides are TGTGCCAGCAGCTTAGCCGGACAGGGGCTCAACTATGGCTACACCTTC.

This clonotype showed up just once. CDR3 in amino acids: CAISEEQGSNQPQHF. CDR3 DNA: TGTGCCATCAGTGAGGAGCAGGGGAGCAATCAGCCCCAGCATTTT. V and J are TRBV10-3 and TRBJ1-5; TRBD1 might be the D (6 bases). The CDR3 has 15 residues. Germline CDR1 reads ENHRY; CDR2 reads SYGVKD. V lost 2 bases and J lost 1, with 9 bases in between.

This clonotype was seen just once. J is TRBJ1-2 and V is TRBV20-1, with a weak D call TRBD1 (5 bases). Per the germline V gene, CDR1 is DFQATT and CDR2 is SNEGSKA (reference sequence). There are 13 residues in the CDR3. Trimming pared 6 bases from V and 8 bases from J, leaving 19 bases between. CDR3 protein: CSAQIPGRRGYTF. CDR3 nucleotide sequence: TGCAGTGCCCAGATTCCGGGGCGGCGGGGCTACACCTTC.

The chain employs TRBV3-1 and TRBJ2-3; the D gene is possibly TRBD2 (6 bases). Germline CDR1 and CDR2: LGHDT and YNNKEL (reference sequence). The CDR3 spans 14 residues. V was trimmed by 3 bases and J by 2 bases, leaving 9 bases between them. As DNA, the CDR3 is TGTGCCAGCAGCCACGGGACTTCCACAGATACGCAGTATTTT. It yields the protein CASSHGTSTDTQYF.

The chain couples TRBV12-3 or TRBV12-4 to TRBJ2-2; 9 nucleotides agree with TRBD1. V shed 7 bases, J shed 8 bases, and the junction held 11 bases outside the gene matches. The CDR3 runs to 15 residues. CDR3 loop: CASTPGQGTWGELFF. Written as DNA, the CDR3 is TGTGCCAGCACCCCGGGACAGGGAACCTGGGGGGAGCTGTTTTTT.

The CDR3 sequence is CAWSLGTSLVGGYTF. DNA for the CDR3: TGTGCCTGGAGCCTCGGGACATCTTTGGTGGGAGGCTACACCTTC. V and J are TRBV30 and TRBJ1-2, with D possibly being TRBD1 (6 bases). CDR3 length equals 15 residues. Germline V gives CDR1 GTSNPN, CDR2 SVGIG (reference sequence). The V and J ends lost 3 bases and 8 bases respectively, with 22 bases between them.

The chain couples TRBV20-1 to TRBJ1-5; perhaps TRBD1 as D (6 bases). This CDR3 comprises 17 residues. Deletions cut 0 bases from V and 6 bases from J, with 21 bases between. Germline-derived CDR1 and CDR2 are DFQATT and SNEGSKA (reference sequence). CDR3 sequence reads: CSARDNPRGLEGQPQHF. For the CDR3, the DNA is TGCAGTGCTAGAGATAACCCACGGGGGCTGGAAGGTCAGCCCCAGCATTTT.

The CDR3 DNA reads TGTGCCAGCAGCCCGGGGCCAGCTTCCTATGGCTACACCTTC. Translating it yields CASSPGPASYGYTF. The rearrangement uses TRBV7-2 and TRBJ1-2, with D possibly matching TRBD1 (5 bases). Germline-derived CDR1 and CDR2 are SGHTA and FQGNSA. The CDR3 is made up of 14 amino acids. V was cut by 5 bases and J by 4 bases, with 14 bases left in between.

This sequence joins TRBV20-1 and TRBJ2-7; TRBD2 matches at 10 bases. J gave up 1 base and V 3 bases, and 3 bases lay outside the gene matches. This CDR3 region has 14 residues. Germline V CDR1 and CDR2: DFQATT, SNEGSKA (reference sequence). The CDR3 region is CSASTSGVSYEQYF. The CDR3 nucleotides are TGCAGTGCTAGCACTAGCGGGGTGTCCTACGAGCAGTACTTC.

This rearrangement joins TRBV27 to TRBJ1-3; 11 nucleotides agree with TRBD1. There are 19 residues in the CDR3. V lost 5 bases to trimming and J lost 0 bases; unmatched junction nucleotides: 12. Germline lookup yields CDR1 MNHEY and CDR2 SMNVEV (reference sequence). The CDR3 here is CASSPGQGDPANSGNTIYF. The CDR3 DNA sequence: TGTGCCAGCAGTCCGGGACAGGGGGACCCTGCTAACTCTGGAAACACCATATATTTT.

V usage is TRBV20-1 and J usage is TRBJ2-7; D unresolved. Germline lookup yields CDR1 DFQATT and CDR2 SNEGSKA (reference sequence). Trimming took 4 bases from V and 5 from J, leaving 18 bases between them. This CDR3 is built from 14 residues. The DNA for the CDR3 is TGCAGTGCTAAGAAGAGCAGCCCTCCTAACGAGCAGTACTTC. Translation gives CSAKKSSPPNEQYF.

The chain carries TRBV9 and TRBJ1-4, with TRBD1 identical over 7 bases. Germline CDR1 reads SGDLS; CDR2 reads YYNGEE. CDR3 length: 14 amino acids. V dropped 3 bases and J dropped 7; count of bases not matched to a gene: 6. CDR3 in amino acids: CASSAGQTGEKLFF. The CDR3 DNA is TGTGCCAGCAGCGCGGGACAGACGGGTGAAAAACTGTTTTTT.

The chain employs TRBV29-1 and TRBJ2-6, with TRBD2 identical over 8 bases. V lost 4 bases and J lost 2; bases outside the gene matches: 4. This CDR3 is 15 amino acids long. Germline lookup yields CDR1 SQVTM and CDR2 ANQGSEA. The CDR3 loop is CSVGAGGAGANVLTF. CDR3 nucleotide sequence: TGCAGCGTTGGGGCGGGGGGAGCTGGGGCCAACGTCCTGACTTTC.

This clonotype was observed a few times. The chain links TRBV19 to TRBJ2-1; D is undetermined. The ends were cut back, 5 bases at V and 4 bases at J, with 9 bases in the middle. CDR3 length: 13 amino acids. The germline CDR1 and CDR2 sequences are LNHDA and SQIVND (reference sequence). This CDR3 is CASSPGPYNEQFF. CDR3 DNA sequence: TGTGCCAGTAGTCCTGGGCCGTACAATGAGCAGTTCTTC. Based on the CDR3 plus reference TRBV19 and TRBJ2-1, the full variable domain is DGGITQSPKYLFRKEGQNVTLSCEQNLNHDAMYWYRQDPGQGLRLIYYSQIVNDFQKGDIAEGYSVSREKKESFPLTVTSAQKNPTAFYLCASSPGPYNEQFFGPGTRLTVL.

The chain joins TRBV20-1 to TRBJ2-1; D ambiguous. The CDR3 is made up of 10 amino acids. V gave up 6 bases and J gave up 7 bases, with 7 bases separating them. CDR1 is DFQATT, CDR2 SNEGSKA, per germline (reference sequence). The DNA of the CDR3 is TGCAGTGCCACTGATAATGAGCAGTTCTTC. Residues: CSATDNEQFF.

This chain uses TRBV12-3 or TRBV12-4 with TRBJ2-7; D remains unclear. With 6 bases removed from V and 6 bases from J, the gap between germline ends came to 9 bases. CDR3 length equals 11 residues. As DNA, the CDR3 is TGTGCCAGCAGCCTGACGAGCGAGCAGTACTTC. Amino acid sequence: CASSLTSEQYF.

This clonotype was recorded only once. V usage is TRBV30 and J usage is TRBJ1-1; 9 bases are a match to TRBD1. Germline CDR1 and CDR2: GTSNPN and SVGIG (reference sequence). Trimming removed 2 bases from V and 4 bases from J; junction bases left unmatched: 14. CDR3 length equals 17 residues. The CDR3 DNA sequence: TGTGCCTGGAGTCACCTAGCGGGGACAGGGAAAGGCACTGAAGCTTTCTTT. Its translation: CAWSHLAGTGKGTEAFF.

V usage is TRBV27 and J usage is TRBJ2-5; D gene unclear. The germline V gene encodes CDR1 MNHEY and CDR2 SMNVEV (reference sequence). Trimming pared 3 bases from V and 1 base from J, leaving 9 bases between. The length of the CDR3 is 14 residues. CDR3 sequence reads: CASSFQNSQETQYF. The CDR3 bases are TGTGCCAGCAGTTTCCAGAACAGCCAAGAGACCCAGTACTTC.

The chain is built from TRBV4-3 and TRBJ2-5; D is possibly TRBD1 or TRBD2 (6 bases each). The ends were cut back, 4 bases at V and 8 bases at J, with 20 bases in the middle. Germline V CDR1 and CDR2: LGHNA, YSLEER. The CDR3 is 15 amino acids. The CDR3, as DNA: TGCGCCAGCAGCCGGAGCTCCGGGGGCCCCCAAACCCAGTACTTC. Translation: CASSRSSGGPQTQYF.

This sequence joins TRBV5-1 and TRBJ2-7, with D uncertain. CDR1 is SGHRS, CDR2 YFSETQ, per germline. With 4 bases removed from V and 0 bases from J, the gap between germline ends came to 17 bases. The CDR3 has 16 amino acids. CDR3 sequence reads: CASSPTLQSSSYEQYF. The DNA of the CDR3 is TGCGCCAGCAGCCCGACATTACAGTCTAGCTCCTACGAGCAGTACTTC.

The J gene is TRBJ2-1, the V gene TRBV5-4; perhaps TRBD1 as D (6 bases). CDR1 and CDR2 from the germline V gene are SGHNT and YYREEE (reference sequence). This CDR3 is 15 amino acids long. V lost 1 base, J lost 8 bases, and 16 bases lay in between. The CDR3 loop reads CASSLRYRETDEQFF. The CDR3, as DNA: TGTGCCAGCAGCTTGCGATACAGGGAAACGGATGAGCAGTTCTTC. The whole variable domain, remainder taken from reference TRBV5-4 and TRBJ2-1, is ETGVTQSPTHLIKTRGQQVTLRCSSQSGHNTVSWYQQALGQGPQFIFQYYREEENGRGNFPPRFSGLQFPNYSSELNVNALELDDSALYLCASSLRYRETDEQFFGPGTRLTVL.

The V gene is TRBV20-1, the J gene TRBJ2-1; 13 positions match TRBD2. Germline CDR1 reads DFQATT; CDR2 reads SNEGSKA (reference sequence). The CDR3 sequence is 17 residues long. With 0 bases clipped from V and 3 bases from J, the junction kept 5 bases outside the gene matches. The CDR3 spells CSARDGLAGVNYNEQFF. CDR3 nucleotide sequence: TGCAGTGCTAGAGATGGACTAGCGGGGGTTAACTACAATGAGCAGTTCTTC.